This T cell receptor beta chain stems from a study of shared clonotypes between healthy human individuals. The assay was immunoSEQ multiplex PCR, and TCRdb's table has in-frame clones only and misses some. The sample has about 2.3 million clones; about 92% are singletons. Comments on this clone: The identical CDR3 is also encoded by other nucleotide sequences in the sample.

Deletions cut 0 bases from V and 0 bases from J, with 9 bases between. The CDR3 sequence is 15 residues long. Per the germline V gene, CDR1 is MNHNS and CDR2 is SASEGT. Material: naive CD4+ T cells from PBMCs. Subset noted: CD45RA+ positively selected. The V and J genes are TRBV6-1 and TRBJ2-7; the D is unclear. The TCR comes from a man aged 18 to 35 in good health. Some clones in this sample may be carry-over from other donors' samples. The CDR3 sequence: CASSEAGLSSYEQYF. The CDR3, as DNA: TGTGCCAGCAGTGAAGCGGGGTTGAGCTCCTACGAGCAGTACTTC.